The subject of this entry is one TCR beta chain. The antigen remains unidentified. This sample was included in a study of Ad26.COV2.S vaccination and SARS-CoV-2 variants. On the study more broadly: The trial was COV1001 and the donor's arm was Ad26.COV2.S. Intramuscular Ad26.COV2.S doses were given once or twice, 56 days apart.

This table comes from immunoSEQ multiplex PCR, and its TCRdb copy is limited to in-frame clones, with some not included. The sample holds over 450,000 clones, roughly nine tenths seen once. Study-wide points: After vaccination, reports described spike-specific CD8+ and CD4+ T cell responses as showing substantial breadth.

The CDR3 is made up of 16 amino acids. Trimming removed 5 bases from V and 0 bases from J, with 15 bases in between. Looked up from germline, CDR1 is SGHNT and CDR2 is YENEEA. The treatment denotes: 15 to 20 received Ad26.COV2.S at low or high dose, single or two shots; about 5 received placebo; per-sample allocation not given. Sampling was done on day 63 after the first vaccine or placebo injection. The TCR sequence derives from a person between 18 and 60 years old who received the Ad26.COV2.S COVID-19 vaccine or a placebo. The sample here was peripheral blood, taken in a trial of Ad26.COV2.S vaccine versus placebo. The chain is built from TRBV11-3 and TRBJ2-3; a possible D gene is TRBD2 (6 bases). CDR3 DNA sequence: TGTGCCAGCAGCCATGGGCGGGACCGAAGCACAGATACGCAGTATTTT. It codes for CASSHGRDRSTDTQYF.